A single sample gave rise to the 30 T cell receptor beta chains below, sequenced in a study of cytomegalovirus exposure and HLA in healthy donors. The primer mix had 60 Vbeta and 13 Jbeta primers. TCRdb's table, derived via immunoSEQ multiplex PCR, lists solely in-frame clones and lacks some. The table records about 130,000 clones, roughly four fifths of them present only once. The source material was PBMCs. These receptors were collected from a woman aged 50 to 60 in good health and CMV-seropositive.

The chain joins TRBV29-1 to TRBJ2-1; tentatively, D is TRBD2 (7 bases). The ends were cut back, 6 bases at V and 12 bases at J, with 24 bases in the middle. CDR1 is SQVTM, CDR2 ANQGSEA, per germline. The CDR3 runs 14 residues. CDR3 sequence: CSVSPGAAGDGQFF. Written as DNA, the CDR3 is TGCAGCGTGTCCCCAGGGGCGGCGGGGGATGGGCAGTTCTTC.

The V call is TRBV28, the J call TRBJ2-2; TRBD2 matches 7 bases. The germline V gene has CDR1 MDHEN and CDR2 SYDVKM. The CDR3 runs 16 residues. Trimming removed 1 base from V and 3 bases from J; junction bases left unmatched: 5. The CDR3 sequence: CASSLSRGRDTGELFF. The DNA for the CDR3 is TGTGCCAGCAGTTTATCGCGGGGGAGGGACACCGGGGAGCTGTTTTTT.

The gene calls are TRBV7-9 and TRBJ2-7; 10 nucleotides match TRBD2. The V segment lost 1 base and the J segment 4 bases; nucleotides outside the gene matches: 4. Germline V CDR1 and CDR2: SEHNR, FQNEAQ (reference sequence). There are 15 residues in the CDR3. CDR3 residues: CASSLERGGQYEQYF. The CDR3 nucleotides read TGTGCCAGCAGCTTAGAGCGGGGGGGCCAATACGAGCAGTACTTC.

This sequence joins TRBV18 and TRBJ1-5; no clear D gene. CDR1 is KGHSH and CDR2 is LQKENI in the germline V gene. This CDR3 is built from 14 residues. The V and J ends lost 5 bases and 2 bases respectively, with 10 bases between them. CDR3 in amino acids: CASSGSAGNQPQHF. The CDR3 region has the DNA TGTGCCAGCTCAGGCAGTGCTGGCAATCAGCCCCAGCATTTT.

The chain uses TRBV10-3 and TRBJ2-2, with 9 bases identical to TRBD2. V trimming: 7 bases; J trimming: 6 bases; junction bases outside the gene matches: 9. The CDR3 is 15 amino acids. Germline CDR1 ENHRY, CDR2 SYGVKD. This CDR3 reads CAITSSGDLAGELFF. CDR3 DNA sequence: TGTGCCATCACTTCTAGCGGGGATCTCGCCGGGGAGCTGTTTTTT.

The chain couples TRBV7-9 to TRBJ1-1; a weak D match, TRBD1 (6 bases). The CDR3 spans 15 residues. Deletions cut 7 bases from V and 5 bases from J, with 20 bases between. Germline V gene data show CDR1 as SEHNR and CDR2 as FQNEAQ (reference sequence). The CDR3 sequence is CASTLTSGGQTEAFF. Here the CDR3 DNA reads TGTGCCAGCACCCTAACGTCGGGGGGGCAAACTGAAGCTTTCTTT.

This clone has a handful of counts. This chain uses TRBV28 with TRBJ2-7; maybe TRBD1 (5 bases). Germline CDR1 and CDR2: MDHEN and SYDVKM. The CDR3 sequence is 15 residues long. V lost 7 bases and J lost 2, with 18 bases in between. In nucleotides, the CDR3 is TGTGCCAGCACCTCCGCTGGGGCACTTACCTACGAGCAGTACTTC. This translates into CASTSAGALTYEQYF.

The chain carries TRBV21-1 and TRBJ1-1. TRBV21-1 is a recognized pseudogene. CDR3 size: 16 residues. As DNA, the CDR3 is TGTGCCAGCAGCAAAGAAGTTGCGGGGGATAACACTGAAGCTTTCTTT. Translation: CASSKEVAGDNTEAFF.

The rearrangement joins TRBV7-2 to TRBJ2-2, with a tentative D call TRBD2 (5 bases). The germline V and J ends were trimmed by 5 bases and 5 bases, with 15 bases remaining between them. The CDR3 length is 15 residues. CDR1 is SGHTA, CDR2 FQGNSA, per germline. CDR3 nucleotide sequence: TGTGCCAGCAGCCCCCAGGTGGGCGGGACCGGGGAGCTGTTTTTT. It is translated as CASSPQVGGTGELFF.

V usage is TRBV4-2 and J usage is TRBJ2-7; a weak D match, TRBD1 (6 bases). The CDR3 sequence is 15 residues long. Trimming pared 8 bases from V and 5 bases from J, leaving 22 bases between. CDR1 is LGHNA, CDR2 YNFKEQ, per germline. The CDR3 DNA follows: TGTGCCAGCGGCCGAACCCTTGGTGGGGGCCACGAGCAGTACTTC. It is translated as CASGRTLGGGHEQYF.

The CDR3 here is CASNGQGSSEQFF. The CDR3 region has the DNA TGTGCCAGCAATGGACAGGGCAGTTCGGAGCAGTTCTTC. The chain links TRBV6-5 to TRBJ2-1; 8 bases agree with TRBD1. The CDR3 is 13 amino acids. From germline, CDR1 is MNHEY and CDR2 SVGAGI. V lost 7 bases and J lost 10; bases outside the gene matches: 9.

This clone was observed a single time. The rearrangement links TRBV7-9 to TRBJ2-7; possible D gene TRBD2, 5 bases. CDR3 length: 15 amino acids. The ends were cut back, 3 bases at V and 2 bases at J, with 14 bases in the middle. CDR1 SEHNR and CDR2 FQNEAQ come from the germline V gene (reference sequence). The CDR3 loop reads CASSFPGKYPYEQYF. The DNA for the CDR3 is TGTGCCAGCAGCTTCCCCGGGAAGTACCCCTACGAGCAGTACTTC.

This chain connects TRBV7-9 to TRBJ1-2; TRBD1 is a possible D gene (6 bases). V gave up 3 bases and J gave up 0 bases, with 11 bases separating them. CDR1 is SEHNR and CDR2 is FQNEAQ in the germline V gene (reference sequence). The CDR3 is 15 amino acids. The CDR3 protein is CASSLLDRPNYGYTF. DNA of the CDR3: TGTGCCAGCAGCTTGTTGGACAGACCTAACTATGGCTACACCTTC.

The table lists this clone with a few counts. The rearrangement joins TRBV10-3 to TRBJ2-1; tentatively, D is TRBD2 (7 bases). V shed 6 bases and J shed 7 bases, with 22 bases lying between them. Per germline, CDR1 ENHRY and CDR2 SYGVKD. The CDR3 spans 16 residues. The CDR3, as DNA: TGTGCCATCAGCCCCGTCTTAGGGGGGGCGGGAAATGAGCAGTTCTTC. It encodes CAISPVLGGAGNEQFF.

This rearrangement joins TRBV28 to TRBJ1-5, with 8 bases lining up with TRBD1. J gave up 4 bases and V 5 bases, and 10 bases lay outside the gene matches. The CDR3 is 16 residues long. Germline assignment: CDR1 MDHEN and CDR2 SYDVKM. The CDR3 spells CASSRLQGVKNQPQHF. For the CDR3, the DNA is TGTGCCAGCAGTCGACTACAGGGGGTCAAAAATCAGCCCCAGCATTTT.

The J gene is TRBJ1-2, the V gene TRBV6-6; D might be TRBD1 (5 bases). V was pared by 5 bases and J by 3 bases, with 13 bases between. The CDR3 covers 14 residues. CDR1 and CDR2 from the germline V gene are MNHNY and SVGAGI (reference sequence). CDR3 sequence reads: CASSKHDSYYGYTF. The CDR3 bases are TGTGCCAGCAGTAAACACGACAGTTACTATGGCTACACCTTC.

The V and J genes are TRBV5-4 and TRBJ1-4; D is undetermined. The V gene lost 4 bases and the J gene lost 10 bases, with 8 bases spanning the gap. Germline values: CDR1 SGHNT, CDR2 YYREEE (reference sequence). The CDR3 runs 11 residues. In nucleotides, the CDR3 is TGTGCCAGCAGCCGCGGGAGAAAACTGTTTTTT. It codes for CASSRGRKLFF.

The chain uses TRBV28 and TRBJ1-2; unclear D gene. CDR1 and CDR2 (germline): MDHEN, SYDVKM. V lost 0 bases and J 7 bases, leaving 6 bases between the germline ends. The CDR3 loop spans 12 amino acids. The DNA of the CDR3 is TGTGCCAGCAGTTTATGGACACGTGGCTACACCTTC. It translates to CASSLWTRGYTF.

The V and J genes are TRBV12-5 and TRBJ2-1; no clear D. Trimming took 1 base from V and 12 from J, leaving 7 bases between them. The CDR3 has 11 amino acids. In germline, CDR1 is LGHNT, CDR2 FRNRAP. The DNA of the CDR3 is TGTGCTAGTGGTTTGGAGCTAGTGCAGTTCTTC. This codes for CASGLELVQFF. The whole variable domain, remainder taken from reference TRBV12-5 and TRBJ2-1, is DARVTQTPRHKVTEMGQEVTMRCQPILGHNTVFWYRQTMMQGLELLAYFRNRAPLDDSGMPKDRFSAEMPDATLATLKIQPSEPRDSAVYFCASGLELVQFFGPGTRLTVL.

The chain couples TRBV5-4 to TRBJ2-1, with D perhaps matching TRBD2 (7 bases). CDR1 is SGHNT and CDR2 is YYREEE in the germline V gene (reference sequence). The CDR3 totals 17 residues. V dropped 7 bases and J dropped 5 bases, with 25 bases sitting between them. For the CDR3, the DNA is TGTGCCAGCGCAACTCCATTATGGAGGGGGGGGAACAATGAGCAGTTCTTC. The encoded protein is CASATPLWRGGNNEQFF.

The chain joins TRBV28 to TRBJ1-2, with TRBD1 identical over 12 bases. Germline values: CDR1 MDHEN, CDR2 SYDVKM. This CDR3 is built from 15 residues. J gave up 3 bases and V 5 bases, and 4 bases lay outside the gene matches. The CDR3 region is CASSEGQGAHYGYTF. The CDR3 region has the DNA TGTGCCAGCAGTGAGGGACAGGGGGCTCACTATGGCTACACCTTC.

Remarks on this clone: The same CDR3 can be traced to other DNA sequences in this sample. The chain uses TRBV11-2 and TRBJ1-3; D gene ambiguous. The CDR3 contains 11 residues. V was cut by 3 bases and J by 7 bases, with 4 bases left in between. Germline loops: CDR1 SGHAT, CDR2 FQNNGV. The CDR3 DNA sequence: TGTGCCAGCAGCTTCATGAACACCATATATTTT. It codes for CASSFMNTIYF. The variable domain in full, with the rest retrieved from reference TRBV11-2 and TRBJ1-3, is EAGVAQSPRYKIIEKRQSVAFWCNPISGHATLYWYQQILGQGPKLLIQFQNNGVVDDSQLPKDRFSAERLKGVDSTLKIQPAKLEDSAVYLCASSFMNTIYFGEGSWLTVV.

This sequence joins TRBV7-2 and TRBJ2-7; TRBD1 is a possible D gene (5 bases). The CDR3 consists of 14 residues. In germline, CDR1 is SGHTA, CDR2 FQGNSA. V was shortened by 4 bases and J by 4 bases, with 14 bases between the two germline ends. The CDR3 reads CASSSDTTTYEQYF. CDR3 bases: TGTGCCAGCAGCTCGGACACTACCACTTACGAGCAGTACTTC. The complete variable domain, with remaining parts taken from reference TRBV7-2 and TRBJ2-7, reads GAGVSQSPSNKVTEKGKDVELRCDPISGHTALYWYRQSLGQGLEFLIYFQGNSAPDKSGLPSDRFSAERTGGSVSTLTIQRTQQEDSAVYLCASSSDTTTYEQYFGPGTRLTVT.

V gene TRBV6-1 combines with J gene TRBJ1-5; no clear D. CDR3 length equals 15 residues. Germline V gene data show CDR1 as MNHNS and CDR2 as SASEGT. V lost 2 bases and J 0 bases, leaving 8 bases between the germline ends. Here the CDR3 reads CASSEFSVSNQPQHF. In DNA form, the CDR3 reads TGTGCCAGCAGTGAATTTTCAGTTAGCAATCAGCCCCAGCATTTT.

This clone was picked up a small number of times. The rearrangement joins TRBV11-2 to TRBJ1-1; 9 bases line up with TRBD1. V trimming: 5 bases; J trimming: 12 bases; junction bases outside the gene matches: 13. The CDR3 is made up of 14 amino acids. Germline V gives CDR1 SGHAT, CDR2 FQNNGV. The CDR3 DNA sequence: TGTGCCAGCAGCAAGAATCCGGGACAGGGTGCGACTTTCTTT. Translating gives CASSKNPGQGATFF.

This clone was detected only a few times. The gene calls are TRBV30 and TRBJ1-4; 11 bases line up with TRBD1. Germline V gene sequence: CDR1 GTSNPN, CDR2 SVGIG (reference sequence). CDR3 size: 15 residues. V lost 3 bases and J lost 7; bases outside the gene matches: 7. The chain's CDR3 is CAWRRTGGGLEKLFF. For the CDR3, the DNA is TGTGCCTGGAGGAGGACAGGGGGCGGACTTGAAAAACTGTTTTTT.

The chain employs TRBV5-4 and TRBJ2-2; TRBD1 matches at 10 bases. CDR3 length equals 19 residues. The V gene's germline CDR1 is SGHNT and CDR2 YYREEE (reference sequence). V was pared by 4 bases and J by 0 bases, with 12 bases of the junction left unmatched. The CDR3 DNA reads as TGTGCCAGCAGCCCGCAGCTAGGGGACAGGGGATCGAACACCGGGGAGCTGTTTTTT. Protein product: CASSPQLGDRGSNTGELFF.

The DNA for the CDR3 is TGTGCCAGCAGTTTAGCTAGCGGGGGGTACAATGAGCAGTTCTTC. It specifies CASSLASGGYNEQFF. J is TRBJ2-1 and V is TRBV27; 11 bases are shared with TRBD2. Per the germline V gene, CDR1 is MNHEY and CDR2 is SMNVEV (reference sequence). CDR3 length: 15 residues. With V trimmed by 2 bases and J by 4 bases, 1 base remained unmatched.

The V call is TRBV15, the J call TRBJ2-5; D may be TRBD2 (6 bases). Germline loops: CDR1 LNHNV, CDR2 YYDKDF (reference sequence). Trimming removed 0 bases at V and 3 bases at J, with 14 bases between. CDR3 length: 16 amino acids. DNA for the CDR3: TGTGCCACCAGCAGAGATTTGGGCGGGGTTGAAGAGACCCAGTACTTC. This encodes CATSRDLGGVEETQYF.

The chain employs TRBV11-2 and TRBJ2-3; TRBD1 is a possible D gene (6 bases). The germline V gene has CDR1 SGHAT and CDR2 FQNNGV. V was clipped by 4 bases and J by 0 bases, with 11 bases between them. The CDR3 extends over 15 amino acids. CDR3 sequence (DNA): TGTGCCAGCAGCTCCGGGACACCGAGCACAGATACGCAGTATTTT. Translated: CASSSGTPSTDTQYF. The full variable domain, in which reference TRBV11-2 and TRBJ2-3 provide the parts outside the CDR3, is EAGVAQSPRYKIIEKRQSVAFWCNPISGHATLYWYQQILGQGPKLLIQFQNNGVVDDSQLPKDRFSAERLKGVDSTLKIQPAKLEDSAVYLCASSSGTPSTDTQYFGPGTRLTVL.